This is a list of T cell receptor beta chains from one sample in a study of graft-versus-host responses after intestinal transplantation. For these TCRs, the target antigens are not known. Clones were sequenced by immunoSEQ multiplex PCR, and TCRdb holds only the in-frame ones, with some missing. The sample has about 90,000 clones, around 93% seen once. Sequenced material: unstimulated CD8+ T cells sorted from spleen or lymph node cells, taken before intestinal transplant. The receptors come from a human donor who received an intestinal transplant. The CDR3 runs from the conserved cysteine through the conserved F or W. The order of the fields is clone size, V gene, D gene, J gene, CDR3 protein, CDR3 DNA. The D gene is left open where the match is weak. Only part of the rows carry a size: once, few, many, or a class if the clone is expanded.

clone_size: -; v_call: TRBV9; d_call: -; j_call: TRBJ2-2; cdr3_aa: CASSVVMLGGPNTGELFF; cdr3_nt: TGTGCCAGCAGCGTAGTGATGCTCGGCGGTCCTAACACCGGGGAGCTGTTTTTT
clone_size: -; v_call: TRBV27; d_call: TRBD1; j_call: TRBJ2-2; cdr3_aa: CASSWTGAGGELFF; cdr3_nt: TGTGCCAGCAGTTGGACAGGGGCTGGCGGGGAGCTGTTTTTT
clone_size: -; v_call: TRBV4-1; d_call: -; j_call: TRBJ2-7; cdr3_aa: CASSQDLGGLAKYEQYF; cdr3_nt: TGCGCCAGCAGCCAAGATCTCGGGGGGCTTGCTAAGTACGAGCAGTACTTC
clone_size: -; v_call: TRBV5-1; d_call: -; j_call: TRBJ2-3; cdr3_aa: CASSLEGRGTDTQYF; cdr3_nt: TGCGCCAGCAGCTTGGAAGGCAGGGGAACAGATACGCAGTATTTT
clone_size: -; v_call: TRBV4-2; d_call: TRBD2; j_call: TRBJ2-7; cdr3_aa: CASSQTAGGPEEQYF; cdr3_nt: TGTGCCAGCAGCCAAACAGCGGGAGGGCCGGAAGAGCAGTACTTC
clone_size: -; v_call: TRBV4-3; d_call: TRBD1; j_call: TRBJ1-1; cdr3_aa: CASSQERTGARNTEAFF; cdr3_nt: TGCGCCAGCAGCCAAGAAAGGACAGGGGCGAGGAACACTGAAGCTTTCTTT
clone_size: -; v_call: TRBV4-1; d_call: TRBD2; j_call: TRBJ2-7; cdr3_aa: CASSQDVLAYEQYF; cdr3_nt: TGCGCCAGCAGCCAAGATGTACTAGCGTACGAGCAGTACTTC
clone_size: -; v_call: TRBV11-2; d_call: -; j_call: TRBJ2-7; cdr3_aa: CASSFAGTDKPSGWWEQYF; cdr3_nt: TGTGCCAGCAGCTTCGCCGGGACAGATAAACCTAGCGGGTGGTGGGAGCAGTACTTC
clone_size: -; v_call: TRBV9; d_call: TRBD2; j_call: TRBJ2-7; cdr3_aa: CASSPTSGGAYEQYF; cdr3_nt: TGTGCCAGCAGCCCGACTAGCGGGGGGGCCTACGAGCAGTACTTC
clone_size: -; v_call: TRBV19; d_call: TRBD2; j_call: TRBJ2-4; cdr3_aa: CASSIPYGTSGGLAKNIQYF; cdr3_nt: TGTGCCAGTAGTATACCATACGGGACTAGCGGGGGGTTAGCCAAAAACATTCAGTACTTC
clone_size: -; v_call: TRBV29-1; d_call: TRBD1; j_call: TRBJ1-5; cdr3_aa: CSVQGATGQPQHF; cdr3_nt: TGCAGCGTCCAGGGGGCTACGGGTCAGCCCCAGCATTTT
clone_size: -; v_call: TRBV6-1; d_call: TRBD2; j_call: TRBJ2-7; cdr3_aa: CATLSGAYEQYF; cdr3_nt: TGTGCCACCCTAAGCGGGGCCTACGAGCAGTACTTC
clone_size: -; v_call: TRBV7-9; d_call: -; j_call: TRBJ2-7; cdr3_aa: CASSAGGYEQYF; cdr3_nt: TGTGCCAGCAGCGCTGGGGGGTACGAGCAGTACTTC
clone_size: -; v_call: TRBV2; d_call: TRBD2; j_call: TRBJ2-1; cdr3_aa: CASSYSSGGPNEQFF; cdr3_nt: TGTGCCAGCAGTTACTCTAGCGGGGGACCCAATGAGCAGTTCTTC
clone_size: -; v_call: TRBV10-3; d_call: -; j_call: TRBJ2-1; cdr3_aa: CALGRENEQFF; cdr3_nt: TGTGCCCTAGGAAGGGAGAATGAGCAGTTCTTC
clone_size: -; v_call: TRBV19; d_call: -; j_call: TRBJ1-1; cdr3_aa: CASRIVGGTEAFF; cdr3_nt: TGTGCCAGTAGGATAGTGGGGGGGACTGAAGCTTTCTTT
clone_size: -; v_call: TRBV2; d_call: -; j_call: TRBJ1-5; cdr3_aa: CASLEGRGNQPQHF; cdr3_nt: TGTGCCAGCCTGGAGGGAAGGGGCAATCAGCCCCAGCATTTT
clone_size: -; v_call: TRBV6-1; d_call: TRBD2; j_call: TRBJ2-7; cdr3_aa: CASSEGTSGSYEQYF; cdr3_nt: TGTGCCAGCAGTGAAGGGACTAGCGGGAGTTACGAGCAGTACTTC
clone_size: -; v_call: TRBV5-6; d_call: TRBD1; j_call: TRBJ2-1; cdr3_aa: CASSFSRGHTSYNEQFF; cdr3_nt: TGTGCCAGCAGCTTTTCGAGGGGGCACACCTCCTACAATGAGCAGTTCTTC
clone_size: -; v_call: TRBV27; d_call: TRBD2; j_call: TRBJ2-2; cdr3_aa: CASSGPSSGDYTGELFF; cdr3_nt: TGTGCCAGCAGTGGCCCTTCTAGCGGGGATTACACCGGGGAGCTGTTTTTT
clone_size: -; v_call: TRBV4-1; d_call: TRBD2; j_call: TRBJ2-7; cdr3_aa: CASSQDRTSGSNEQYF; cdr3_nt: TGCGCCAGCAGCCAAGATCGGACTAGCGGGAGCAACGAGCAGTACTTC
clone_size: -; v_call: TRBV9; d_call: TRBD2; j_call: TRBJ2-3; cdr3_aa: CASSETGGSTDTQYF; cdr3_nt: TGTGCCAGCAGCGAAACCGGGGGGAGCACAGATACGCAGTATTTT
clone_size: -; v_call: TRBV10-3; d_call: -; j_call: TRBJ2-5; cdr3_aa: CAISEVTGQETQYF; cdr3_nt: TGTGCCATCAGTGAAGTGACGGGCCAAGAGACCCAGTACTTC
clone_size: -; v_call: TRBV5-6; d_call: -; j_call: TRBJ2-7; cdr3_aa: CASSHSSLGEQYF; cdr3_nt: TGTGCCAGCAGCCACTCTAGCCTCGGCGAGCAGTACTTC
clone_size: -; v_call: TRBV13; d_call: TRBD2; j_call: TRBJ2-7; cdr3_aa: CASSVTSGINEQYF; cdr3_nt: TGTGCCAGCAGCGTGACTAGCGGGATAAACGAGCAGTACTTC
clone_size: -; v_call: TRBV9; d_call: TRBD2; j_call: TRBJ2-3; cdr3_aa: CASSVSPGLAGTDTQYF; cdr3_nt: TGTGCCAGCAGCGTGTCGCCGGGACTAGCGGGGACAGATACGCAGTATTTT
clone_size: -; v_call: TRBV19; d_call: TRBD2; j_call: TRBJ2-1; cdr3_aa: CASSIWGTGLAGAPSSYNEQFF; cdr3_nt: TGTGCCAGTAGTATCTGGGGGACCGGACTAGCGGGGGCGCCGAGCTCCTACAATGAGCAGTTCTTC
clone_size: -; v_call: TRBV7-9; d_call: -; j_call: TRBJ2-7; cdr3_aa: CASSHDSAYEQYF; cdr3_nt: TGTGCCAGCAGCCATGACAGTGCCTACGAGCAGTACTTC
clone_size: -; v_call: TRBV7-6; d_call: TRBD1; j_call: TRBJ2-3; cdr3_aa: CASSLDWARGQGSTDTQYF; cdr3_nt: TGTGCCAGCAGCTTAGATTGGGCCCGGGGACAGGGGAGCACAGATACGCAGTATTTT
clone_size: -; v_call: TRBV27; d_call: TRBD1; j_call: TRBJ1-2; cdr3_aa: CASATGGAGYTF; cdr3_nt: TGTGCCAGCGCTACAGGGGGCGCGGGCTACACCTTC
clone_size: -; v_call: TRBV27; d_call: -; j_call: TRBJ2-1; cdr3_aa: CASRQRTHNEQFF; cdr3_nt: TGTGCCAGCAGGCAAAGGACACACAATGAGCAGTTCTTC
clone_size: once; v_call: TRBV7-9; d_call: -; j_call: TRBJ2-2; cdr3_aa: CASSDGLTGELFF; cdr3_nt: TGTGCCAGCAGCGACGGGTTAACCGGGGAGCTGTTTTTT
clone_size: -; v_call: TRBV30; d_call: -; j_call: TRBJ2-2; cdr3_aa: CAWSVVEELFF; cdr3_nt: TGTGCCTGGAGTGTGGTAGAGGAGCTGTTTTTT
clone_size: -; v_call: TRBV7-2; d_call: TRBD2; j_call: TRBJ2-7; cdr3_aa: CASSTDPLAGLYEQYF; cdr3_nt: TGTGCCAGCAGCACCGACCCACTAGCGGGGCTCTACGAGCAGTACTTC
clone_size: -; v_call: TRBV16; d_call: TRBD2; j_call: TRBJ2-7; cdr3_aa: CASSQGVAGVRGYEQYF; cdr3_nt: TGTGCCAGCAGCCAGGGTGTGGCGGGAGTGAGAGGGTACGAGCAGTACTTC
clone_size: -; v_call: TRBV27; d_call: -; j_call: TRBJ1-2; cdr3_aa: CASTQLTGLSGYTF; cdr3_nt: TGTGCCAGCACTCAATTAACAGGTCTTTCTGGCTACACCTTC
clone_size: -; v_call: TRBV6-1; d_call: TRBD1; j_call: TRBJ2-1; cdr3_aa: CASSEDPGTGGGEQFF; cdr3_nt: TGTGCCAGCAGTGAGGACCCCGGGACAGGGGGTGGTGAGCAGTTCTTC
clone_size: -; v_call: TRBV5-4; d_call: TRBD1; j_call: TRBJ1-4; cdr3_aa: CASSSGQGGEKLFF; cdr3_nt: TGTGCCAGCAGCTCCGGACAGGGGGGTGAAAAACTGTTTTTT
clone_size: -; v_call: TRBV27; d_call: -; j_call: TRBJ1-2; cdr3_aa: CASSLSFAGSGYTF; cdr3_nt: TGTGCCAGCAGTTTATCCTTTGCGGGTAGCGGCTACACCTTC
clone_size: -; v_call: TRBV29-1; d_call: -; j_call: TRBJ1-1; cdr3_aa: CSADHWNTEAFF; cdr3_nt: TGCAGCGCAGATCATTGGAACACTGAAGCTTTCTTT
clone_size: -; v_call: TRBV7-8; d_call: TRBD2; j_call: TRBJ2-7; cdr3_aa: CASSLATSGSYEQYF; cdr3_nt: TGTGCCAGCAGCTTAGCGACTAGCGGGAGCTACGAGCAGTACTTC
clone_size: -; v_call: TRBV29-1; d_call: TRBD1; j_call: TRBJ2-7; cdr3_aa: CSALPETGGYEQYF; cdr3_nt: TGCAGCGCCCTCCCGGAGACAGGGGGCTACGAGCAGTACTTC
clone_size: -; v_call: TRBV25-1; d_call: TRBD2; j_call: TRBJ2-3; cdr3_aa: CASSEASGLTDTQYF; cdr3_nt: TGTGCCAGCAGTGAGGCTAGCGGCCTCACAGATACGCAGTATTTT
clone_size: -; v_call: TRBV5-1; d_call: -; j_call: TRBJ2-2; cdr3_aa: CASSLEGGRVGELFF; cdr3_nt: TGCGCCAGCAGCTTGGAAGGGGGACGAGTCGGGGAGCTGTTTTTT
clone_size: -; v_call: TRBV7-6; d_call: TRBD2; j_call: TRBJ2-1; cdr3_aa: CASSLVGGANEQFF; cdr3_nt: TGTGCCAGCAGCTTAGTCGGGGGGGCCAATGAGCAGTTCTTC
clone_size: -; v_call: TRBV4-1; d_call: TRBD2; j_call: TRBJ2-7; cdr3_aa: CASSQLAGDFSYEQYF; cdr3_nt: TGCGCCAGCAGCCAATTAGCGGGGGACTTCTCCTACGAGCAGTACTTC
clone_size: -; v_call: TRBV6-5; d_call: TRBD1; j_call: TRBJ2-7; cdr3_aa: CASSYQGAVEQYF; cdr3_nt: TGTGCCAGCAGTTACCAGGGGGCGGTGGAGCAGTACTTC
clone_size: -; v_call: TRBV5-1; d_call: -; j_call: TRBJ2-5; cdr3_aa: CASSSSLGQNGETQYF; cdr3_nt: TGCGCCAGCAGCTCGAGTTTGGGGCAGAACGGTGAGACCCAGTACTTC
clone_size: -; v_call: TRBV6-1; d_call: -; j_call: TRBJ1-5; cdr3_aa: CASSRGSNQPQHF; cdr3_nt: TGTGCCAGCAGCAGAGGGAGCAATCAGCCCCAGCATTTT